The clone carrying this T cell receptor (beta chain) was seen repeatedly, ten times or more. The antigen is undetermined. Unique molecular identifiers were incorporated into the prepared TCRbeta library. MiXCR, applied by TCRdb to the PCR reads, yields one record per CDR3 protein. The repertoire holds 600,000 to 700,000 distinct CDR3 sequences, with roughly 14% as singletons. The sample belongs to a study of T-cell reconstitution after alpha-beta-depleted transplantation in children. Germline CDR1 is ENHRY and CDR2 is SYGVKD. Losses at the gene ends were 6 bases for V and 3 bases for J; bases not matched to a gene: 8. The CDR3 runs to 16 residues. Findings and caveats of the study: T-cell counts and diversity at one year following transplant were attributed mainly to newly produced T cells. Alpha-beta T cells present about two months after transplant were reported to originate from several hundred expanded graft clones. Surviving thymic progenitors and recipient T cells were the source of high TCRbeta diversity at day 60 in some patients.

The source is a girl aged 2 to 9 with congenital amegakaryocytic thrombocytopenia, due to receive a stem cell transplant. The gene calls are TRBV10-3 and TRBJ2-1; TRBD2 matches 10 bases. This specimen consisted of PBMCs, obtained before TCRalphabeta/CD19-depleted stem cell transplant. DNA of the CDR3: TGTGCCATCAGGGTTGGGCTAGCGGGAGTCTACAATGAGCAGTTCTTC. It translates to CAIRVGLAGVYNEQFF.